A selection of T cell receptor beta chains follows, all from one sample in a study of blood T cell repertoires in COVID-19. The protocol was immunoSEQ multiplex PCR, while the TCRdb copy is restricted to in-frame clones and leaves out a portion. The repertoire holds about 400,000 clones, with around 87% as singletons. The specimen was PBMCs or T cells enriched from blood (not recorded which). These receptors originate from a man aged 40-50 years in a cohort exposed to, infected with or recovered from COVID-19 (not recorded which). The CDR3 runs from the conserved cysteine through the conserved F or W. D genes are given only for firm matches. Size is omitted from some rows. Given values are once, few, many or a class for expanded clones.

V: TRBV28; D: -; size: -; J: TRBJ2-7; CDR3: CASSLPHSSYEQYF; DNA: TGTGCCAGCAGTTTACCCCACAGCTCCTACGAGCAGTACTTC
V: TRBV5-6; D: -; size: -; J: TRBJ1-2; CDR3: CASSQGLYGYTF; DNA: TGTGCCAGCAGCCAGGGCCTCTATGGCTACACCTTC
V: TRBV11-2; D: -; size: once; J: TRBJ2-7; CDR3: CASSFPGRTDEQYF; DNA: TGTGCCAGCAGCTTTCCGGGACGGACAGACGAGCAGTACTTC
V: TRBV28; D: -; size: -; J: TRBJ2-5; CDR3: CASSFFQGLQETQYF; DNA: TGTGCCAGCAGTTTTTTCCAGGGGCTCCAAGAGACCCAGTACTTC
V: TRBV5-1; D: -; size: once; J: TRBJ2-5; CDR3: CASSWANRVAETQYF; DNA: TGCGCCAGCAGCTGGGCCAACAGGGTAGCAGAGACCCAGTACTTC
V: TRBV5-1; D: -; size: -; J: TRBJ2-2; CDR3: CASSLFSSLENTGELFF; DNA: TGCGCCAGCAGCTTGTTTTCCAGTCTCGAAAACACCGGGGAGCTGTTTTTT
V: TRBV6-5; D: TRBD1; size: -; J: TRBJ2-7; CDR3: CASSTQGASYEQYF; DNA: TGTGCCAGCAGCACACAGGGGGCCAGTTACGAGCAGTACTTC
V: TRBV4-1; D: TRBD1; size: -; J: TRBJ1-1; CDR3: CASSQDPGTGDTEAFF; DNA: TGCGCCAGCAGCCAAGATCCTGGGACAGGGGACACTGAAGCTTTCTTT
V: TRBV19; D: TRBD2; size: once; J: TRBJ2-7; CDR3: CATGTSSYEQYF; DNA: TGTGCCACCGGGACTAGCAGCTACGAGCAGTACTTC
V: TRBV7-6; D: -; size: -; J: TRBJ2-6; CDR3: CASSLVGSGANVLTF; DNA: TGTGCCAGCAGCTTAGTCGGGTCTGGGGCCAACGTCCTGACTTTC
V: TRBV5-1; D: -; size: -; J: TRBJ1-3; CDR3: CASSLEHGGGNTIYF; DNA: TGCGCCAGCAGCTTGGAGCACGGTGGTGGAAACACCATATATTTT